This is a list of T cell receptor beta chains from one sample in a study of T-cell reconstitution after alpha-beta-depleted transplantation in children. Using its own MiXCR run on the PCR reads, TCRdb lists one record per CDR3 protein. The sample consists of about 590,000 distinct CDR3 sequences, 10% to 15% of them appearing once. The material sequenced was PBMCs, mostly from graft donor cells, taken 360 days after TCRalphabeta/CD19-depleted stem cell transplant. The receptor source for this set is a male patient younger than 18 who had a stem cell transplant for acute myeloid leukemia, so the T cells may come from the graft donor. The CDR3 runs from the conserved cysteine through the conserved F or W. A D gene is named only where the DNA matches it firmly. A row's size may be missing; if present it is once, few, many or a size class.

j_call d_call v_call clone_size cdr3_nt cdr3_aa
TRBJ2-5 NA TRBV20-1 many TGCAGTGCTAGAGGCCAGGGGCAAGAGACCCAGTACTTC CSARGQGQETQYF
TRBJ1-2 NA TRBV27 NA TGTGCCAGCAGTTTATCGCCGGGGATTCTTGGCTACACCTTC CASSLSPGILGYTF
TRBJ2-5 NA TRBV14 NA TGTGCCAGCAGCCAAGAGCTAGGCCAAGAGACCCAGTACTTC CASSQELGQETQYF
TRBJ2-1 TRBD2 TRBV14 few TGTGCCAGCAGCCAATCAAGCGGGAGGGCTAATGAGCAGTTCTTC CASSQSSGRANEQFF
TRBJ2-1 TRBD2 TRBV20-1 few TGCAGTGCTCTTGGGGGACTAGCTGTCTACAATGAGCAGTTCTTC CSALGGLAVYNEQFF
TRBJ2-3 NA TRBV5-1 NA TGCGCCAGCAGCTTGGATGGCAGGAGCACAGATACGCAGTATTTT CASSLDGRSTDTQYF
TRBJ2-1 NA TRBV12-3/TRBV12-4 few TGTGCCAGCAGACTGGGAGCTAATGAGCAGTTCTTC CASRLGANEQFF
TRBJ2-7 TRBD1 TRBV28 few TGTGCCAGCAGACCCGGGGGACAGGGGTACTACGAGCAGTACTTC CASRPGGQGYYEQYF
TRBJ2-1 NA TRBV9 few TGTGCCAGCAGCGTGGTCGGGAGCTATGAGCAGTTCTTC CASSVVGSYEQFF
TRBJ2-1 TRBD2 TRBV12-3/TRBV12-4 NA TGTGCCAGCAGGCCAGCGGGAGTCTCCTACAATGAGCAGTTCTTC CASRPAGVSYNEQFF
TRBJ2-1 TRBD2 TRBV20-1 few TGCAGTGCTAGAGAGGCGGGAGTTTACAAGGATGAGCAGTTCTTC CSAREAGVYKDEQFF
TRBJ2-7 NA TRBV12-3/TRBV12-4 many TGTGCCAGCAGCCCTCGCGGAGGTCTCTCCTACGAGCAGTACTTC CASSPRGGLSYEQYF
TRBJ2-3 TRBD2 TRBV20-1 many TGCAGTGCTAGCACTAGCGGAGTTAGCACAGATACGCAGTATTTT CSASTSGVSTDTQYF
TRBJ1-6 TRBD1 TRBV7-9 few TGTGCCAGCAGCCTTGTGGGACAGGGTATCACCCTCCACTTT CASSLVGQGITLHF
TRBJ2-6 NA TRBV6-1 NA TGTGCCAGCACCTTACGTCCAGGATCTGGGGCCAACGTCCTGACTTTC CASTLRPGSGANVLTF
TRBJ2-1 NA TRBV7-8 few TGTGCCAGCAGCTTAGATATAGAAGGGACTCCGTCCCAGTTCTTC CASSLDIEGTPSQFF
TRBJ2-3 NA TRBV4-2 few TGTGCCAGCAACCAAGATCTCGGCCGAGGGCTTACAGATACGCAGTATTTT CASNQDLGRGLTDTQYF